This TCR beta chain was identified during a study of blood T cell repertoires in COVID-19. This clone is a singleton in its sample. An end of the junction does not agree with germline; a read error may underlie this. The CDR3 has 14 amino acids. Germline lookup yields CDR1 SQVTM and CDR2 ANQGSEA. Per the authors' pipeline: Amplification of reference gene primers provided the estimated nucleated cell counts. Profiling relied on immunoSEQ multiplex PCR, and the TCRdb table lists in-frame clones only, not all of them. The DNA was the basis for D and trimming; V, J and clone size are from that table. The sample gives about 33,000 clones, 78% of which show up once; 30% to 40% is in the top ten.

The sample consisted of peripheral blood. The source is a man of 80 years or more with acute or convalescent COVID-19. The chain recombines TRBV29-1 with TRBJ1-1; D perhaps matches TRBD1 (5 bases). The CDR3 protein is CSVEGQGFSTETFF. CDR3 sequence (DNA): TGCAGCGTGGAGGGGCAAGGATTCAGCACTGAAACTTTCTTT. The whole variable domain, filled in from reference TRBV29-1 and TRBJ1-1, reads SAVISQKPSRDICQRGTSLTIQCQVDSQVTMMFWYRQQPGQSLTLIATANQGSEATYESGFVIDKFPISRPNLTFSTLTVSNMSPEDSSIYLCSVEGQGFSTETFFGQGTRLTVV.